These T cell receptor beta chains were read from a single sample in a study of blood T cell repertoires in COVID-19. Measured with immunoSEQ multiplex PCR; TCRdb has only the in-frame clones, and not every one. The data contain under 200,000 clones, around 80% of them seen just once; the ten biggest clones take up about 14%. The sample was peripheral blood. Every receptor here comes from a woman aged 70-85 years with COVID-19, enrolled during active disease. Each CDR3 is given with its conserved first and last residue. A D gene is named only where the DNA matches it firmly. Rows give clone size only sometimes, using once, few, many, or a class for an expanded clone.

clone_size,v_call,j_call,d_call,cdr3_nt,cdr3_aa
NA,TRBV5-1,TRBJ1-1,NA,TGCGCCAGCAGCCGTCTGGACCCCGGGATCATCACTGAAGCTTTCTTT,CASSRLDPGIITEAFF
NA,TRBV30,TRBJ1-1,NA,TGTGCCTGGACTTGGGAGTTTAACACTGAAGCTTTCTTT,CAWTWEFNTEAFF
NA,TRBV18,TRBJ1-5,TRBD1,TGTGCCAGCTCACCGACCGCCGGGACAGGGAGGCATCAGCCCCAGCATTTT,CASSPTAGTGRHQPQHF
NA,TRBV6-6,TRBJ1-4,TRBD1,TGTGCCAGCAGTCGAAGGACAGGGGGCGGCGCAACTAATGAAAAACTGTTTTTT,CASSRRTGGGATNEKLFF
once,TRBV7-2,TRBJ2-7,NA,TGTGCCAGCAGCTTAAGTAATGGCGGCTACGAGCAGTACTTC,CASSLSNGGYEQYF
NA,TRBV5-8,TRBJ1-3,NA,TGTGCCAGCAGCTTTAACCCTAGCTCTGGAAACACCATATATTTT,CASSFNPSSGNTIYF
NA,TRBV5-1,TRBJ2-6,TRBD1,TGCGCCAGCAGCACAGGGACAGGGCCCTCTGGGGCCAACGTCCTGACTTTC,CASSTGTGPSGANVLTF
NA,TRBV6-2/TRBV6-3,TRBJ2-1,TRBD2,TGTGCCAGCAGTTACGCAGCGGGAGGACACAATGAGCAGTTCTTC,CASSYAAGGHNEQFF
NA,TRBV11-3,TRBJ1-1,NA,TGTGCCAGCAGCTTACGTGGACAGATGAACACTGAAGCTTTCTTT,CASSLRGQMNTEAFF
NA,TRBV28,TRBJ1-5,TRBD1,TGTGCCAGCAGGCGACAGGGGGCGGCGGGTCAGCCCCAGCATTTT,CASRRQGAAGQPQHF
NA,TRBV24-1,TRBJ1-1,TRBD1,TGTGCCACCAGTGACGGACAGGGGAAGGCTTTCTTT,CATSDGQGKAFF
NA,TRBV7-9,TRBJ2-7,NA,TGTGCCAGCAGCTTATTGGCAGGGCTTATGGGAGAGCAGTACTTC,CASSLLAGLMGEQYF
NA,TRBV28,TRBJ1-1,NA,TGTGCCAGCAGTCCGGGGGGGTCGAAAGGGGACTTCTTT,CASSPGGSKGDFF
NA,TRBV24-1,TRBJ2-3,NA,TGTGCCACCAAAAGCCGCGGGGGCACAGATACGCAGTATTTT,CATKSRGGTDTQYF
NA,TRBV10-3,TRBJ2-6,NA,TGTGCCATCAGTGCCGGCGGGGTAGGGGCCAACGTCCTGACTTTC,CAISAGGVGANVLTF
NA,TRBV9,TRBJ2-3,TRBD2,TGTGCCAGCAGCTCCCGACTAGCGGGGGCAGATACGCAGTATTTT,CASSSRLAGADTQYF
once,TRBV28,TRBJ2-1,NA,TGTGCCAGCAGTACTGGAACTAGCAACTCCTACAATGAGCAGTTCTTC,CASSTGTSNSYNEQFF
NA,TRBV7-5,TRBJ2-5,NA,TGTGCCAGAAGCTTAGGTTTGGGCGGGAGAAGTCAAGAGACCCAGTACTTC,CARSLGLGGRSQETQYF
NA,TRBV24-1,TRBJ2-1,NA,TGTGCCACCAGTGGTAGGGGGTCCCACAATGAGCAGTTCTTC,CATSGRGSHNEQFF
NA,TRBV14,TRBJ2-4,NA,TGTGCCAGCAGCCGGACAGCTTTAGCCAAAAACATTCAGTACTTC,CASSRTALAKNIQYF
few,TRBV7-2,TRBJ1-3,TRBD1,TGTGCCAGCAGCCCGGACAGGGTTGGAAACACCATATATTTT,CASSPDRVGNTIYF
NA,TRBV15,TRBJ1-3,NA,TGTGCCACCAGCAGAGCAGGCAGGGCAGGGGAAAACACCATATATTTT,CATSRAGRAGENTIYF
NA,TRBV15,TRBJ2-3,TRBD1,TGTGCCACCAGCACCCGGACAGGATCAGATACGCAGTATTTT,CATSTRTGSDTQYF
NA,TRBV5-8,TRBJ1-1,TRBD1,TGTGCCAGCATCGGGCAGGGGGCAACTGAAGCTTTCTTT,CASIGQGATEAFF
NA,TRBV7-2,TRBJ2-3,TRBD2,TGTGCCAGCAGCTTTACCGGGACTAGTGGGGATACGCAGTATTTT,CASSFTGTSGDTQYF
NA,TRBV5-5,TRBJ1-1,TRBD1,TGTGCCAGCAGCCGACAGGGCTCCACTGAAGCTTTCTTT,CASSRQGSTEAFF
few,TRBV3-1/TRBV3-2,TRBJ1-5,NA,TGTGCCAGCAGCCAAGGGGGAGGGGATAGCAATCAGCCCCAGCATTTT,CASSQGGGDSNQPQHF
NA,TRBV20-1,TRBJ2-3,NA,TGCAGTGGAGGGTCAGATACGCAGTATTTT,CSGGSDTQYF
once,TRBV27,TRBJ1-2,NA,TGTGCCAGCAGTTTGCAGGGTAACTATGGCTACACCTTC,CASSLQGNYGYTF
NA,TRBV3-1/TRBV3-2,TRBJ2-7,TRBD2,TGTGCCAGCGGTCCTAGCGGAGCCAGCGAGCAGTACTTC,CASGPSGASEQYF
many,TRBV28,TRBJ2-7,NA,TGTGCCAGCAGCCATGGCCCGTACGAGCAGTACTTC,CASSHGPYEQYF
NA,TRBV3-1/TRBV3-2,TRBJ1-1,TRBD1,TGTGCCAGCAGCGCCCGGGACAGGGGTACCCATACTGAAGCTTTCTTT,CASSARDRGTHTEAFF
once,TRBV28,TRBJ1-2,TRBD1,TGTGCCAGCAGTTTATGGGGACAGGGACATAACTATGGCTACACCTTC,CASSLWGQGHNYGYTF
NA,TRBV5-1,TRBJ1-1,TRBD1,TGCGCCAGCAGCTTCACAGGGGCAAGGAACACTGAAGCTTTCTTT,CASSFTGARNTEAFF
many,TRBV3-1/TRBV3-2,TRBJ1-5,TRBD1,TGTGCCAGCAGCCAAGGGGACAGGGGGCGACAGCCCCAGCATTTT,CASSQGDRGRQPQHF
once,TRBV4-1,TRBJ1-2,NA,TGCGCCAGCAGCCAAGGGGTCTATGGGGAGTATGGCTACACCTTC,CASSQGVYGEYGYTF
NA,TRBV24-1,TRBJ2-3,NA,TGTGCCACCAGTGACCCACCCGGGGGGCATGGTGGTGCAGATACGCAGTATTTT,CATSDPPGGHGGADTQYF
NA,TRBV6-5,TRBJ1-2,TRBD1,TGTGCCACCCACGGCAGGGGGTACCAAGACTATGGCTACACCTTC,CATHGRGYQDYGYTF
NA,TRBV9,TRBJ1-2,NA,TGTGCCAGCAGCCCGACTGTCGGCGGTAACTATGGCTACACCTTC,CASSPTVGGNYGYTF
NA,TRBV12-3/TRBV12-4,TRBJ2-3,TRBD1,TGTGCCAGCAGTACCCGACAGGGGGATACGCAGTATTTT,CASSTRQGDTQYF
NA,TRBV3-1/TRBV3-2,TRBJ2-5,NA,TGTGCCAGCAGCCAAGTGGAGTCAGAGCAAGAGACCCAGTACTTC,CASSQVESEQETQYF
NA,TRBV7-3,TRBJ2-1,NA,TGTGCCAGCAGCTTAACCGGAGTAGCAGCTGGTAGAGATGAGCAGTTCTTC,CASSLTGVAAGRDEQFF
few,TRBV13,TRBJ1-1,NA,TGTGCCAGCAGTTTTACAGGGAACGGGAACACTGAAGCTTTCTTT,CASSFTGNGNTEAFF
NA,TRBV29-1,TRBJ2-3,NA,TGCAGCGTTCACCCGGGACTGAGCACAGATACGCAGTATTTT,CSVHPGLSTDTQYF
NA,TRBV5-1,TRBJ1-1,TRBD1,TGCGCCAGCAGCTTACAGGGGGCTAGTTTGAACACTGAAGCTTTCTTT,CASSLQGASLNTEAFF
NA,TRBV29-1,TRBJ1-5,NA,TGCAGCGTTGACATCCAGGGCCAGCCCCAGCATTTT,CSVDIQGQPQHF
NA,TRBV30,TRBJ2-2,NA,TGTGCCTGGAGGGAGGGCGGCGGGGAGCTGTTTTTT,CAWREGGGELFF
NA,TRBV10-3,TRBJ2-5,NA,TGTGCCATCAGTGCCGAGCGAGAGACCCAGTACTTC,CAISAERETQYF
NA,TRBV2,TRBJ1-1,TRBD1,TGTGCCACCCCCACGGACAGGTCGAACACTGAAGCTTTCTTT,CATPTDRSNTEAFF
NA,TRBV27,TRBJ2-7,TRBD1,TGTGCCAGCAGTTTATCGCCCCAGGGGGTGTACGAGCAGTACTTC,CASSLSPQGVYEQYF
few,TRBV29-1,TRBJ2-3,NA,TGCAGCGTTGAAATCGATGGGGCGCGGGGTACGCAGTATTTT,CSVEIDGARGTQYF
NA,TRBV5-4,TRBJ1-6,TRBD1,TGTGCCAGCAGCGCGGCGGCCGACAGGGGAAATTCACCCCTCCACTTT,CASSAAADRGNSPLHF
NA,TRBV12-5,TRBJ1-2,NA,TGTGCTAGTGGTTTGAAAACCGGGAACTATGGCTACACCTTC,CASGLKTGNYGYTF
many,TRBV4-1,TRBJ1-2,NA,TGCGCCAGCAGCCAAGTAGGGGTCTTGGGCGGCTACACCTTC,CASSQVGVLGGYTF
NA,TRBV24-1,TRBJ2-5,NA,TGTGCCACCAGTGATCAACAACAGGGTGCGTACGAGACCCAGTACTTC,CATSDQQQGAYETQYF
once,TRBV7-7,TRBJ2-5,NA,TGTGCCAGCAGCTCGGGGTATGCGGGTGGAATTCCTTCGGAGACCCAGTACTTC,CASSSGYAGGIPSETQYF
NA,TRBV5-1,TRBJ2-2,NA,TGCGCCAGCAGCTTGGACAGCACCGGGGAGCTGTTTTTT,CASSLDSTGELFF
NA,TRBV10-3,TRBJ2-2,NA,TGTGCCATCAGCGCCGGGGGATTCGCCGGGGAGCTGTTTTTT,CAISAGGFAGELFF